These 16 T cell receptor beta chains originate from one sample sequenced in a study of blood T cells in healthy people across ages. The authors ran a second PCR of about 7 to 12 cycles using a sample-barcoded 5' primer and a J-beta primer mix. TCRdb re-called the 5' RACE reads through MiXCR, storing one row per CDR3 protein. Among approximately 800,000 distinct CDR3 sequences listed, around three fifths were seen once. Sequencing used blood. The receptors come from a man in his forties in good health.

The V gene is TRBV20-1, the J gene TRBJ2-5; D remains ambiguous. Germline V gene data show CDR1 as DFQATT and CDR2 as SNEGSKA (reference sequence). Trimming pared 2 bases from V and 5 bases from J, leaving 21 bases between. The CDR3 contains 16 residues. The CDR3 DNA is TGCAGTGCTAGACTGTCTGACACAAGGGCTACGGAGACCCAGTACTTC. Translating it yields CSARLSDTRATETQYF.

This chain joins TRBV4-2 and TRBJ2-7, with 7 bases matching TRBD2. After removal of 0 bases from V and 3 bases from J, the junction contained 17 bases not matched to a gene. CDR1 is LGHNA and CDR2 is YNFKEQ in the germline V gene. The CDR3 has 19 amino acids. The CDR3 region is CASSQDLTNSGRLNYEQYF. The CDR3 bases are TGTGCCAGCAGCCAAGATCTCACTAATAGCGGGCGGTTAAACTACGAGCAGTACTTC.

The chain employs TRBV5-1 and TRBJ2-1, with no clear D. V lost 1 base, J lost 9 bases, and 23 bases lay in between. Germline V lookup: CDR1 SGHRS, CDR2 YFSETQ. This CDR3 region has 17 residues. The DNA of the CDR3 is TGCGCCAGCAGCTTGAGGCTTCTTGCCGTCCCGCTTGGTGAGCAGTTCTTC. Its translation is CASSLRLLAVPLGEQFF.

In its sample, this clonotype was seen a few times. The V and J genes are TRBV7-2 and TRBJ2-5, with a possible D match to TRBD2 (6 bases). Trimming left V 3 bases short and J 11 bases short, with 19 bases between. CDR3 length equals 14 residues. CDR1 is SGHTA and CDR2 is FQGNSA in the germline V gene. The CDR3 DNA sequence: TGTGCCAGCAGCTTGAGTCGCGGGGCCCTAGGGCAGTACTTC. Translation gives CASSLSRGALGQYF.

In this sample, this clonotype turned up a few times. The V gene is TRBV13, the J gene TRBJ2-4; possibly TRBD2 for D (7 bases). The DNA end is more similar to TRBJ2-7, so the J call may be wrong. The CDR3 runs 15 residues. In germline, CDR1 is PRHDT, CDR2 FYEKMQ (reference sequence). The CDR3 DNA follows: TGTGCCAGCAGCCCCTCAGGGGCGGGAGTTTACGAGCAGTACTTC. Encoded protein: CASSPSGAGVYEQYF.

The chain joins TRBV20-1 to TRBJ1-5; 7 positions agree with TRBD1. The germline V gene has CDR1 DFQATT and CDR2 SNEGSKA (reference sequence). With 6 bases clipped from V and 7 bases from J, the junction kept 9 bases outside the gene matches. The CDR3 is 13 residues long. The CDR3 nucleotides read TGCAGTGCAACGACAGGGACACGGCAGCCCCAGCATTTT. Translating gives CSATTGTRQPQHF.

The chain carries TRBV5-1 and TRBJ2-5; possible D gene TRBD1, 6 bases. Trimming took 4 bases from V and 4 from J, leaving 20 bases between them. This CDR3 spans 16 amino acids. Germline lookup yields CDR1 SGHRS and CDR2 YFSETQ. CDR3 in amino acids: CASSPWGHGERETQYF. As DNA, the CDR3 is TGCGCCAGCAGCCCCTGGGGACATGGGGAGAGAGAGACCCAGTACTTC.

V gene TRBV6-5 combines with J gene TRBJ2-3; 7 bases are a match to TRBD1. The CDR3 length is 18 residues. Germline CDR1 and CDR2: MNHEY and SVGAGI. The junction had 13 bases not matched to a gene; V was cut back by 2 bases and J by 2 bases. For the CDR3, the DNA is TGTGCCAGCAGTTACGACCGTACAGGGGACGTAGACACAGATACGCAGTATTTT. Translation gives CASSYDRTGDVDTDTQYF.

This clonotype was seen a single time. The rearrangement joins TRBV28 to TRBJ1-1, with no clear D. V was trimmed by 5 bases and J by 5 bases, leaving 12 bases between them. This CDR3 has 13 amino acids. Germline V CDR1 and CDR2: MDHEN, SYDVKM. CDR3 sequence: CASSRFGLTEAFF. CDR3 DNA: TGTGCCAGCAGTCGATTTGGGTTGACTGAAGCTTTCTTT.

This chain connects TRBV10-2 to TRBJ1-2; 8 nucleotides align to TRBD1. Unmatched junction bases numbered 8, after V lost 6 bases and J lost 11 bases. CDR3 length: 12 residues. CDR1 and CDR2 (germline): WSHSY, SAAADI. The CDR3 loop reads CASSESRGRYTF. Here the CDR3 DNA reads TGCGCCAGCAGCGAAAGCAGGGGGCGGTACACCTTC.

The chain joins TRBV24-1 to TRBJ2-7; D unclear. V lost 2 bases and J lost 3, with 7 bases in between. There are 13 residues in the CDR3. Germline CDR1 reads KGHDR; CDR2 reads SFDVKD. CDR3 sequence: CATSDSPGYEQYF. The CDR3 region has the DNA TGTGCCACCAGTGATTCCCCGGGCTACGAGCAGTACTTC.

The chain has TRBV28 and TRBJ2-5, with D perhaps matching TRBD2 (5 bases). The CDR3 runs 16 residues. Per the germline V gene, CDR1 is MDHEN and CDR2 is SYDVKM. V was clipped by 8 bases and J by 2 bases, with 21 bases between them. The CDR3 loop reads CASHKDTWRRQETQYF. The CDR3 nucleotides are TGTGCCAGCCATAAAGATACATGGCGGAGGCAAGAGACCCAGTACTTC.

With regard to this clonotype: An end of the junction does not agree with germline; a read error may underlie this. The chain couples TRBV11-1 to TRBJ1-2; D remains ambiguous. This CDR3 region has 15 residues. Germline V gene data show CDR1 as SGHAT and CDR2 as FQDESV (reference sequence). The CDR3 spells CASSLEPGYDYGCTF. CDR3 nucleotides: TGTGCCAGCAGCTTAGAGCCGGGTTACGACTATGGCTGCACCTTC.

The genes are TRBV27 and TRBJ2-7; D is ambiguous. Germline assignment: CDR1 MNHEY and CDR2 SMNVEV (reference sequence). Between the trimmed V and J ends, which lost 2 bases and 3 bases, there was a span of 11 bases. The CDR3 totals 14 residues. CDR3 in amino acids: CASSLTVPSYEQYF. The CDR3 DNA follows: TGTGCCAGCAGTTTAACAGTTCCCAGCTACGAGCAGTACTTC.

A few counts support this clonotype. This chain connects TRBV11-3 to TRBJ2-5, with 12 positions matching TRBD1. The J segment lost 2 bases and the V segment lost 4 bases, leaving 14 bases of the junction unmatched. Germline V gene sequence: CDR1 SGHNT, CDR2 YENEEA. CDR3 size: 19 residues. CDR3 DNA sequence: TGTGCCAGCAGCTCCCCACTGGGACAGGGGGCCCTATTACAAGAGACCCAGTACTTC. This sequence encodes CASSSPLGQGALLQETQYF.

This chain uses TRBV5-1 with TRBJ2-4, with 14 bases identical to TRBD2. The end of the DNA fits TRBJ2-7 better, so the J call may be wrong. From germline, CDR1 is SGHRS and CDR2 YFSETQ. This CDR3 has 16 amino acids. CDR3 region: CASSLRPGLAGDEQYF. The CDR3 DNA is TGCGCCAGCAGCTTAAGGCCGGGACTAGCGGGAGACGAGCAGTACTTC.